The rows below give T cell receptor beta chains drawn from one sample of a study of T cells in Graves' hyperthyroidism and ophthalmopathy. TCRdb re-called the multiplex PCR reads with MiXCR, one entry per CDR3 protein. Among approximately 510,000 distinct CDR3 sequences, 46% were seen once, and the ten largest hold about two fifths. Material: peripheral blood or thyroid tissue (not recorded which). These receptors came from an adult woman with Graves' disease, either hyperthyroidism or ophthalmopathy (not recorded which). The CDR3 runs from the conserved cysteine through the conserved F or W. The D gene is left open where the match is weak. Not all rows give a size; the values are once, few, many and, for expanded clones, a class.

>TRBJ2-7|TRBV25-1|NA|NA|14
CASSPSQGFTEQYF
TGTGCCAGCAGCCCCTCGCAGGGTTTCACCGAGCAGTACTTC
>TRBJ2-5|TRBV7-9|NA|NA|15
CASRAGGDSRETQYF
TGTGCCAGCAGAGCCGGCGGCGACTCGCGGGAGACCCAGTACTTC
>TRBJ1-3|TRBV7-6|NA|many|17
CASSLTVIGDSGNTIYF
TGTGCCAGCAGCTTAACGGTCATCGGGGACTCTGGAAACACCATATATTTT
>TRBJ2-7|TRBV15|TRBD1|NA|14
CATSRTGGIYEQYF
TGTGCCACCAGCAGGACAGGGGGTATTTACGAGCAGTACTTC
>TRBJ2-5|TRBV24-1|TRBD1|few|15
CATSDLGQGQETQYF
TGTGCCACCAGTGATTTAGGACAGGGCCAAGAGACCCAGTACTTC
>TRBJ2-2|TRBV12-3/TRBV12-4|NA|few|16
CASSFRNSPNTGELFF
TGTGCCAGCAGTTTCAGGAACTCCCCGAACACCGGGGAGCTGTTTTTT
>TRBJ2-7|TRBV9|NA|NA|10
CARTAYEQYF
TGTGCCAGAACAGCCTACGAGCAGTACTTC
>TRBJ1-5|TRBV9|TRBD1|NA|16
CASSARDRPFKEPQHF
TGTGCCAGCAGCGCTCGGGACAGGCCCTTCAAAGAGCCCCAGCATTTT
>TRBJ1-4|TRBV2|NA|once|10
CARRGEKLFF
TGTGCCAGGAGGGGGGAAAAACTGTTTTTT
>TRBJ1-3|TRBV20-1|TRBD1|many|16
CSARPSGGAGGNTIYF
TGCAGTGCTAGACCATCAGGGGGAGCTGGCGGAAACACCATATATTTT
>TRBJ2-7|TRBV5-1|NA|many|14
CASSLTGTAYEQYF
TGCGCCAGCAGCTTGACAGGGACGGCCTACGAGCAGTACTTC
>TRBJ1-6|TRBV9|NA|NA|15
CASSRGGAGISPLHF
TGTGCCAGCAGCAGGGGGGGCGCGGGAATTTCACCCCTCCACTTT
>TRBJ1-5|TRBV2|TRBD1|many|13
CASSVTGDQPQHF
TGTGCCAGCAGTGTGACAGGGGATCAGCCCCAGCATTTT
>TRBJ2-7|TRBV29-1|TRBD1|NA|14
CSLDRDRGSYEQYF
TGCAGCTTAGACCGGGACAGGGGAAGCTACGAGCAGTACTTC
>TRBJ2-5|TRBV13|NA|NA|14
CASSDPEKLETQYF
TGTGCCAGCAGTGACCCGGAGAAGCTAGAGACCCAGTACTTC
>TRBJ1-6|TRBV18|NA|NA|14
CASSPMGYGSPLHF
TGTGCCAGCTCACCAATGGGGTACGGATCACCCCTCCACTTT
>TRBJ2-7|TRBV11-2|TRBD1|NA|14
CASSRDRATYEQYF
TGTGCCAGCAGCCGGGACAGGGCGACCTACGAGCAGTACTTC
>TRBJ1-2|TRBV5-1|NA|NA|12
CASSSRGNAYTF
TGCGCCAGCAGCTCACGAGGGAATGCCTACACCTTC
>TRBJ1-2|TRBV10-3|TRBD1|few|14
CASSPTQGGYGYTF
TGTGCCAGCAGTCCAACCCAGGGGGGGTATGGCTACACCTTC
>TRBJ2-3|TRBV4-2|TRBD2|NA|16
CASSQDSGRLTDTQYF
TGTGCCAGCAGCCAAGATAGCGGGAGACTTACAGATACGCAGTATTTT
>TRBJ2-5|TRBV4-2|TRBD2|many|15
CASSRAGVGQETQYF
TGTGCCAGCAGCAGGGCGGGAGTGGGGCAAGAGACCCAGTACTTC
>TRBJ2-2|TRBV4-3|NA|NA|14
CASSEDRNTGELFF
TGCGCCAGCAGCGAGGATCGGAACACCGGGGAGCTGTTTTTT
>TRBJ1-3|TRBV10-3|NA|NA|13
CAISWTGTNTIYF
TGTGCCATCAGCTGGACCGGGACAAACACCATATATTTT
>TRBJ1-5|TRBV6-2/TRBV6-3|NA|few|15
CASSYGVRVHQPQHF
TGTGCCAGCAGTTACGGAGTTCGGGTCCATCAGCCCCAGCATTTT
>TRBJ1-6|TRBV12-3/TRBV12-4|NA|many|12
CASSQGPGPLHF
TGTGCCAGCAGCCAGGGCCCGGGACCCCTCCACTTT
>TRBJ1-2|TRBV2|NA|many|13
CASEEGLNYGYTF
TGTGCCAGCGAGGAGGGGCTTAACTATGGCTACACCTTC
>TRBJ1-1|TRBV7-3|NA|few|16
CASSLQGPAMNTEAFF
TGTGCCAGCAGCTTACAGGGCCCGGCGATGAACACTGAAGCTTTCTTT
>TRBJ1-1|TRBV6-1|TRBD1|NA|14
CASSKDRGHTEAFF
TGTGCCAGCAGTAAGGACAGGGGGCACACTGAAGCTTTCTTT
>TRBJ1-2|TRBV29-1|NA|many|15
CSVDESSFGNYGYTF
TGCAGCGTTGACGAATCTTCGTTCGGGAACTATGGCTACACCTTC
>TRBJ1-4|TRBV7-2|NA|NA|16
CASSLVGGGFREKLFF
TGTGCCAGCAGCTTAGTGGGGGGAGGGTTTCGTGAAAAACTGTTTTTT
>TRBJ1-1|TRBV7-2|NA|many|14
CASRTWGGNTEAFF
TGTGCCAGCAGAACCTGGGGTGGGAACACTGAAGCTTTCTTT
>TRBJ1-1|TRBV2|NA|many|14
CASFRGRSNTEAFF
TGTGCCAGCTTTAGGGGAAGGTCGAACACTGAAGCTTTCTTT
>TRBJ1-6|TRBV29-1|NA|NA|9
CSVEGALHF
TGCAGCGTTGAAGGGGCCCTCCACTTT
>TRBJ1-6|TRBV19|TRBD1|NA|18
CASRSKKTGGRENSPLHF
TGTGCCAGTAGATCGAAGAAGACAGGGGGCAGGGAGAATTCACCCCTCCACTTT
>TRBJ1-4|TRBV7-2|NA|NA|16
CASSLTLAGANEKLFF
TGTGCCAGCAGCTTAACACTAGCGGGAGCTAATGAAAAACTGTTTTTT
>TRBJ1-2|TRBV11-2|NA|many|15
CASSLVGSGLYGYTF
TGTGCCAGCAGCTTAGTAGGGTCGGGACTTTATGGCTACACCTTC
>TRBJ1-3|TRBV2|NA|NA|14
CASKPSFSGNTIYF
TGTGCCAGCAAACCATCATTCTCTGGAAACACCATATATTTT
>TRBJ1-2|TRBV10-2|TRBD1|NA|15
CASSQAGGQNYGYTF
TGTGCCAGCAGCCAAGCAGGGGGCCAGAACTATGGCTACACCTTC
>TRBJ2-6|TRBV2|NA|NA|13
CASRLEGANVLTF
TGTGCCAGCAGGTTGGAAGGGGCCAACGTCCTGACTTTC
>TRBJ1-1|TRBV6-4|NA|NA|13
CASSSKGDTEAFF
TGTGCCAGCTCTTCGAAGGGGGATACTGAAGCTTTCTTT
>TRBJ1-2|TRBV20-1|NA|many|15
CSARRVGTENYGYTF
TGCAGTGCTAGGAGGGTCGGGACGGAAAACTATGGCTACACCTTC
>TRBJ2-5|TRBV7-3|TRBD1|few|14
CASSLWDRGETQYF
TGTGCCAGCAGCTTATGGGACAGGGGGGAGACCCAGTACTTC
>TRBJ1-6|TRBV2|NA|NA|13
CASSSLGNSPLHF
TGTGCCAGCAGCTCCCTTGGAAATTCACCCCTCCACTTT
>TRBJ1-4|TRBV9|NA|NA|11
CASSSGTKLFF
TGTGCCAGCAGTTCAGGGACAAAACTGTTTTTT
>TRBJ2-3|TRBV2|TRBD2|NA|16
CASRDSGGAEADTQYF
TGTGCCAGCAGGGATAGCGGGGGGGCCGAAGCAGATACGCAGTATTTT
>TRBJ1-2|TRBV7-8|NA|NA|15
CASSPIISFGYGYTF
TGTGCCAGCAGCCCCATAATCAGCTTTGGGTATGGCTACACCTTC
>TRBJ2-5|TRBV29-1|TRBD1|NA|16
CSVGTGTGGYQETQYF
TGCAGCGTTGGGACCGGGACAGGGGGATACCAAGAGACCCAGTACTTC
>TRBJ2-2|TRBV7-9|NA|many|12
CANGGSGGELFF
TGTGCCAACGGGGGATCCGGCGGGGAGCTGTTTTTT
>TRBJ2-2|TRBV6-4|TRBD2|NA|16
CATSAAVAGKTGELFF
TGTGCCACCTCCGCCGCGGTAGCGGGAAAAACCGGGGAGCTGTTTTTT
>TRBJ1-1|TRBV20-1|TRBD1|many|14
CSARLDRGHFEAFF
TGCAGTGCTAGATTGGACAGGGGGCATTTCGAAGCTTTCTTT
>TRBJ1-2|TRBV14|NA|NA|14
CASSLGAVGYGYTF
TGTGCCAGCAGCCTCGGGGCAGTGGGATATGGCTACACCTTC
>TRBJ1-4|TRBV20-1|NA|once|14
CSARPTVDREKLFF
TGCAGTGCTAGACCGACGGTAGACAGGGAAAAACTGTTTTTT
>TRBJ1-5|TRBV24-1|TRBD1|NA|15
CATSDSRGLGQPQHF
TGTGCCACCAGTGATAGCAGGGGGTTGGGTCAGCCCCAGCATTTT